The rows below give T cell receptor beta chains drawn from one sample of a study of regulatory T cells in long-lasting Graves disease. TCRdb reprocessed the multiplex PCR reads with MiXCR, giving one entry per CDR3 protein. The sample includes more than 300,000 distinct CDR3 sequences, roughly 25% of them seen just once. The material sequenced was peripheral blood mononuclear cells (PBMCs), taken when the disease was refractory, from a patient treated with antithyroid drugs. These receptors all come from a woman aged 40 to 50 with Graves disease. Each CDR3 is given without its conserved first and last residue. The order of the fields is CDR3 protein, V gene, D gene, clone size. A D gene is named only where the DNA matches it firmly. A clone size is listed for some rows: how often the clone was seen (once, few, many), or a class if it is expanded.

ASRDFPYEQY TRBV6-1 NA NA
ASSLRPTLGHTEAF TRBV13 NA NA
ASSPGPAALGYGYT TRBV6-1 NA NA
ASSLGQGNGYT TRBV5-1 NA many
ASSRTPYNEQF TRBV27 NA NA
ASRHSGPNTGELF TRBV12-3/TRBV12-4 NA few
ASSEVADTQY TRBV2 NA few
ASSLGANTGEQY TRBV7-8 NA many
ASMKGQGAGDTEAF TRBV5-1 TRBD1 few
ASSLGQGYEKLF TRBV28 TRBD1 many
SVEKAGDVTGELF TRBV29-1 TRBD2 few
ASSRRGRPSNEQY TRBV5-8 NA NA
ASRSTSGRGVEQF TRBV12-3/TRBV12-4 TRBD2 few
ASGGDRNNEQF TRBV9 NA NA
ASSRSGIIHNEQF TRBV12-3/TRBV12-4 TRBD2 NA
SAPSGKNIQY TRBV20-1 NA few
ASSDMTGGRYEQY TRBV10-2 TRBD1 NA
ASSLFSAYNEQF TRBV28 NA NA